Shown below are 17 T cell receptor beta chains from a single sample sequenced in a study of T cell responses to AZD1222 COVID-19 vaccine. Profiled with immunoSEQ multiplex PCR; TCRdb holds only in-frame clones, not every one. The sample has some 150,000 clones, approximately 95% seen once; the top ten hold more than 0.85%. Sequencing used peripheral blood, obtained on day 0 of MenACWY control vaccination. The receptors were sampled from an adult in good health.

The DNA of the CDR3 is TGTGCCAGCAGCCACCGGGATCAGCCCCAGCATTTT. Its protein product is CASSHRDQPQHF. The rearrangement links TRBV3-1 (or the pseudogene TRBV3-2) to TRBJ1-5; D gene uncertain. CDR1 and CDR2 from the germline V gene are LGHDT and YNNKEL (reference sequence). V lost 3 bases, J lost 5 bases, and 5 bases lay in between. This CDR3 is built from 12 residues.

V is TRBV29-1 and J is TRBJ1-1, with D perhaps matching TRBD1 (5 bases). Germline CDR1 SQVTM, CDR2 ANQGSEA. V was cut by 1 base and J by 6 bases, with 12 bases left in between. This CDR3 spans 13 amino acids. The CDR3 loop is CSVEVGGSPEAFF. DNA for the CDR3: TGCAGCGTTGAAGTCGGGGGGAGCCCTGAAGCTTTCTTT.

J is TRBJ1-1 and V is TRBV7-6; no definite D call. The CDR3 totals 13 residues. V was trimmed by 6 bases and J by 1 base, leaving 9 bases between them. The germline V gene encodes CDR1 SGHVS and CDR2 FNYEAQ. In DNA, the CDR3 is TGTGCCAGCAGAGCCGGGGAGAACACTGAAGCTTTCTTT. This gives the protein CASRAGENTEAFF.

The chain uses TRBV27 and TRBJ2-7, with D perhaps TRBD2 (7 bases). Trimming shortened V by 6 bases and J by 7 bases, and 22 bases separated the two germline ends. The V gene's germline CDR1 is MNHEY and CDR2 SMNVEV (reference sequence). The CDR3 consists of 15 residues. CDR3 sequence reads: CASSRDGGRSGEQYF. The CDR3 DNA is TGTGCCAGCAGCCGAGACGGGGGGCGAAGCGGAGAGCAGTACTTC.

The V and J genes are TRBV7-2 and TRBJ2-4; either TRBD1 or TRBD2 may fit D (5 bases each). This CDR3 is built from 17 residues. Germline loops: CDR1 SGHTA, CDR2 FQGNSA. The V gene lost 5 bases and the J gene lost 0 bases, with 17 bases spanning the gap. The CDR3 nucleotides read TGTGCCAGCAGCCCAGGGACCTACTCTCTAGCCAAAAACATTCAGTACTTC. Its translation is CASSPGTYSLAKNIQYF.

This clone has more than one count but fewer than ten. The chain couples TRBV16 to TRBJ1-5; 8 bases align to TRBD1. The germline V gene encodes CDR1 KGHSY and CDR2 FQNENV. CDR3 length equals 16 residues. The V gene end was trimmed by 3 bases and the J gene end by 4 bases; junction bases not matched to a gene: 8. The CDR3: CASSQDGQGSNQPQHF. The CDR3 DNA reads as TGTGCCAGCAGCCAGGACGGACAGGGTTCTAATCAGCCCCAGCATTTT.

J is TRBJ2-1 and V is TRBV7-3; TRBD1 agrees at 7 bases. CDR3 length equals 12 residues. Germline V lookup: CDR1 SGHTA, CDR2 FQGTGA. V lost 8 bases to trimming and J lost 10 bases; unmatched junction nucleotides: 8. CDR3 residues: CASGDPRGEQFF. CDR3 nucleotides: TGTGCCAGCGGGGACCCCAGGGGGGAGCAGTTCTTC.

This chain links TRBV6-5 with TRBJ1-2, with 9 bases that match TRBD1. With V trimmed by 4 bases and J by 5 bases, 5 bases remained unmatched. From germline, CDR1 is MNHEY and CDR2 SVGAGI. This CDR3 has 14 residues. The chain's CDR3 is CASSSPGTGYGYTF. The CDR3 coding sequence is TGTGCCAGCAGTTCCCCCGGGACAGGGTATGGCTACACCTTC.

The J gene is TRBJ2-2, the V gene TRBV5-1, with D unclear. Between the trimmed V and J ends, which lost 3 bases and 5 bases, there was a span of 11 bases. The germline V gene has CDR1 SGHRS and CDR2 YFSETQ. This CDR3 has 14 amino acids. The DNA for the CDR3 is TGCGCCAGCAGCTCGAACGCTGGTACCGGGGAGCTGTTTTTT. This gives the protein CASSSNAGTGELFF. Full variable domain (rest looked up from reference TRBV5-1 and TRBJ2-2): KAGVTQTPRYLIKTRGQQVTLSCSPISGHRSVSWYQQTPGQGLQFLFEYFSETQRNKGNFPGRFSGRQFSNSRSEMNVSTLELGDSALYLCASSSNAGTGELFFGEGSRLTVL.

The chain couples TRBV30 to TRBJ1-6, with D uncertain. This CDR3 comprises 13 residues. Trimming removed 3 bases from V and 5 bases from J, with 8 bases in between. Germline CDR1 and CDR2: GTSNPN and SVGIG (reference sequence). CDR3 sequence: CAWSLGHNSPLHF. The CDR3 bases are TGTGCCTGGAGCCTAGGGCATAATTCACCCCTCCACTTT. The variable domain in full, completed from reference TRBV30 and TRBJ1-6, reads SQTIHQWPATLVQPVGSPLSLECTVEGTSNPNLYWYRQAAGRGLQLLFYSVGIGQISSEVPQNLSASRPQDRQFILSSKKLLLSDSGFYLCAWSLGHNSPLHFGNGTRLTVT.

This chain connects TRBV4-3 to TRBJ1-1; TRBD1 is a possible D gene (6 bases). The germline gives CDR1 LGHNA, CDR2 YSLEER. CDR3 length: 14 amino acids. Deletions cut 0 bases from V and 7 bases from J, with 12 bases between. DNA for the CDR3: TGCGCCAGCAGCCAAGATTGGGGGCTCGGTGAAGCTTTCTTT. It yields the protein CASSQDWGLGEAFF.

The chain is built from TRBV25-1 and TRBJ1-2, with a possible D match to TRBD1 (6 bases). Germline lookup yields CDR1 MGHDK and CDR2 SYGVNS. The CDR3 is made up of 13 amino acids. V gave up 4 bases and J gave up 3 bases, with 9 bases separating them. The CDR3 DNA is TGTGCCAGCAGTGGCGGGACACACTATGGCTACACCTTC. Protein: CASSGGTHYGYTF.

J is TRBJ2-2 and V is TRBV24-1; possibly TRBD2 for D (5 bases). This CDR3 is built from 15 residues. Trimming shortened V by 5 bases and J by 1 base, and 10 bases separated the two germline ends. Germline V lookup: CDR1 KGHDR, CDR2 SFDVKD. CDR3 protein: CATSGVSENTGELFF. DNA of the CDR3: TGTGCCACCAGTGGGGTTAGCGAGAACACCGGGGAGCTGTTTTTT.

In its sample, this clone was seen once. The gene calls are TRBV7-6 and TRBJ1-1, with D uncertain. CDR3 length: 14 residues. V lost 5 bases, J lost 4 bases, and 14 bases lay in between. Germline assignment: CDR1 SGHVS and CDR2 FNYEAQ. The DNA for the CDR3 is TGTGCCAGCAGCGGTACTCCTAAGAGCACTGAAGCTTTCTTT. It encodes CASSGTPKSTEAFF.

J is TRBJ1-2 and V is TRBV25-1, with TRBD1 identical over 7 bases. The germline CDR1 and CDR2 sequences are MGHDK and SYGVNS. The CDR3 is made up of 12 amino acids. V lost 6 bases, J lost 8 bases, and 6 bases stayed unmatched. Here the CDR3 reads CASSTGVSGYTF. CDR3 sequence (DNA): TGTGCCAGCAGCACAGGGGTGTCGGGCTACACCTTC.

The chain employs TRBV5-1 and TRBJ2-5, with 10 bases lining up with TRBD1. CDR1 is SGHRS and CDR2 is YFSETQ in the germline V gene. With 5 bases clipped from V and 5 bases from J, the junction kept 9 bases outside the gene matches. The CDR3 sequence is 15 residues long. In DNA, the CDR3 is TGCGCCAGCAGAAGGGACAGGGGCCCTCGGGAGACCCAGTACTTC. This codes for CASRRDRGPRETQYF.

This chain connects TRBV24-1 to TRBJ2-1; D not resolved. Germline CDR1 and CDR2: KGHDR and SFDVKD. The CDR3 loop spans 14 amino acids. V lost 7 bases to trimming and J lost 8 bases, with 17 bases between them. CDR3: CATRPDGPADEQFF. Here the CDR3 DNA reads TGTGCCACCAGACCGGACGGGCCGGCGGATGAGCAGTTCTTC.